The sample holds many counts of the clone carrying this T cell receptor beta chain. The antigen remains undetermined. Via MiXCR, TCRdb re-called the 5' RACE reads, giving one row per CDR3 protein. This sample carries about 360,000 distinct CDR3 sequences, 14% of them seen once, and the ten largest clones take roughly a fifth. This entry is derived from a study of T-cell memory formation after mild COVID-19. Study background: Each donor largely had its own TCR clusters.

V gave up 7 bases and J gave up 4 bases; unmatched junction bases: 7. The CDR3 contains 15 residues. Study-level findings and limits: Clones that contracted from day 15 to 85 had balanced CD4/CD8; later expanders were CD4+ biased. Whether second-wave clones peaking at day 37 were SARS-CoV-2 specific went unconfirmed. In pre-infection memory, a portion of responding clones appeared, which suggested that cross-reactive memory joined.

The chain employs TRBV12-3 or TRBV12-4 and TRBJ2-1; 10 bases map to TRBD1. This receptor was taken from a man aged 18 to 30 who had mild COVID-19 (a few samples of this study predate the infection). Cell type and time point are not known. Sequenced: PBMCs or a T cell subset sorted from them (not recorded which). The DNA for the CDR3 is TGTGCCAGCACGGACGGGACAGGGGATTACAATGAGCAGTTCTTC. It codes for CASTDGTGDYNEQFF.